The sequence of this T cell receptor (beta chain) was determined in a study of cytomegalovirus exposure and HLA in healthy donors. Findings and limits, study-wide: For TCR beta chains, V- and J-gene trimming was later linked to a missense DCLRE1C variant. Most of the CMV-associated TCR beta chains (in a later analysis) appeared to be HLA-restricted.

A note on this clone: Its antigen is unidentified.

It was with 60 Vbeta and 13 Jbeta primers that the PCR ran. Profiling relied on immunoSEQ multiplex PCR, and the TCRdb table lists in-frame clones only, not all of them. The data hold hundreds of thousands of clones, with over 60% observed a single time. Germline V gives CDR1 LNHDA, CDR2 SQIVND (reference sequence). The V end was cut by 5 bases, the J end by 4 bases, with 11 bases between. This CDR3 has 13 amino acids. The J gene is TRBJ1-2, the V gene TRBV19; tentatively, D is TRBD1 (5 bases). The sample was PBMCs. The sequence derives from a man between 18 and 35 years old in good health and CMV-seronegative. The chain's CDR3 is CASSHRDSYGYTF. In DNA, the CDR3 is TGTGCCAGTAGTCACCGGGACTCCTATGGCTACACCTTC.